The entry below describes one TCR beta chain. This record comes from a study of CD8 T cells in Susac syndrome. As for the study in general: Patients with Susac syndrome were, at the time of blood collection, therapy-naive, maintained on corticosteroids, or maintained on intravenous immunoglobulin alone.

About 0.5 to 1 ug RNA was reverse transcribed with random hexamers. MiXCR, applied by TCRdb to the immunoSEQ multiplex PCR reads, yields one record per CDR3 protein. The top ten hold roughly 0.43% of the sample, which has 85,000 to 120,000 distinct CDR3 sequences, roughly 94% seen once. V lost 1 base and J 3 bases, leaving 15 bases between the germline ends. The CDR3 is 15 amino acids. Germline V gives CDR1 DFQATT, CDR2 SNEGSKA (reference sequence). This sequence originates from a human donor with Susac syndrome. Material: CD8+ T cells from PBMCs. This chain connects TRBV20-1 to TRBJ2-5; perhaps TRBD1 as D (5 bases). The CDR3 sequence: CSARGGLMLKETQYF. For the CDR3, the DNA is TGCAGTGCTAGAGGGGGCCTTATGCTGAAAGAGACCCAGTACTTC.